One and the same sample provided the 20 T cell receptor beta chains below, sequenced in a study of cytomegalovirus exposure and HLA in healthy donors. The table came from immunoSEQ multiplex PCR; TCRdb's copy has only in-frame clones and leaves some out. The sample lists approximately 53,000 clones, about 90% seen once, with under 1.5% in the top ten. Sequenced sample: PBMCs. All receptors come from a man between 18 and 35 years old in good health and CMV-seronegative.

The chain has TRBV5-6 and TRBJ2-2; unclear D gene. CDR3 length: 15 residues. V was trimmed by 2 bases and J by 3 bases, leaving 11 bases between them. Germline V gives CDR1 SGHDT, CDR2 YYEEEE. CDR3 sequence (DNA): TGTGCCAGCAGCTTACTCCAGGTTGACACCGGGGAGCTGTTTTTT. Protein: CASSLLQVDTGELFF.

CDR3 in amino acids: CASSPGTASYNEQFF. DNA for the CDR3: TGTGCCAGCAGCCCCGGGACTGCATCCTACAATGAGCAGTTCTTC. The chain links TRBV7-3 to TRBJ2-1, with D possibly matching TRBD2 (6 bases). This CDR3 has 15 amino acids. V gave up 5 bases and J gave up 1 base, with 12 bases separating them. CDR1 and CDR2 (germline): SGHTA, FQGTGA.

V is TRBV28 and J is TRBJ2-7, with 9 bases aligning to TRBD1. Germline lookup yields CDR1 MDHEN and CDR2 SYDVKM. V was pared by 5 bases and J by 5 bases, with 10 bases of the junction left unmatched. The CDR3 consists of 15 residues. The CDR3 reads CASSKPGQGYHEQYF. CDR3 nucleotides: TGTGCCAGCAGTAAGCCGGGACAGGGTTACCACGAGCAGTACTTC.

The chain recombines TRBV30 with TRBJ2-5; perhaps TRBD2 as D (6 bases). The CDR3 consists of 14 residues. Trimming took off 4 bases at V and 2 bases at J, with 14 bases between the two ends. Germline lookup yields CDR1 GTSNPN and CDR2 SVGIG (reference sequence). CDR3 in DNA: TGTGCCTGGATAGGGGAGGCAGGGCAAGAGACCCAGTACTTC. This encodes CAWIGEAGQETQYF. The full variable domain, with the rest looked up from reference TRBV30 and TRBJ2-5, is SQTIHQWPATLVQPVGSPLSLECTVEGTSNPNLYWYRQAAGRGLQLLFYSVGIGQISSEVPQNLSASRPQDRQFILSSKKLLLSDSGFYLCAWIGEAGQETQYFGPGTRLLVL.

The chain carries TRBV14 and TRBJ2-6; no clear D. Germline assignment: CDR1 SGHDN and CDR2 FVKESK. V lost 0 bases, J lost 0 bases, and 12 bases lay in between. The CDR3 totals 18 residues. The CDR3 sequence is CASSQDRVFGSGANVLTF. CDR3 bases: TGTGCCAGCAGCCAAGATCGGGTTTTTGGCTCTGGGGCCAACGTCCTGACTTTC.

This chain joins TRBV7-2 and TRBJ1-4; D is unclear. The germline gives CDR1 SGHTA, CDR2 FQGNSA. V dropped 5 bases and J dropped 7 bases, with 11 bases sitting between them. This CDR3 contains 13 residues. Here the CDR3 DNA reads TGTGCCAGCAGCCGGGAGCGGGGTGAAAAACTGTTTTTT. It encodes CASSRERGEKLFF.

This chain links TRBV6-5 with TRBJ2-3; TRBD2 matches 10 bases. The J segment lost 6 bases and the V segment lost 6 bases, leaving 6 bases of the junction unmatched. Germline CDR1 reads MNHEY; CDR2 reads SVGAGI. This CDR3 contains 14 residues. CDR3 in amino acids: CASSRGLAADTQYF. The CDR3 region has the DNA TGTGCCAGCAGCCGCGGACTAGCGGCGGATACGCAGTATTTT.

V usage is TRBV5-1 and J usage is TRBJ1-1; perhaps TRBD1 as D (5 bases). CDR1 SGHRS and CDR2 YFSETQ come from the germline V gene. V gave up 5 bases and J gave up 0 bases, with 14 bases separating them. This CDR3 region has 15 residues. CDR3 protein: CASSYWGGVNTEAFF. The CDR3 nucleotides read TGCGCCAGCAGTTACTGGGGAGGGGTGAACACTGAAGCTTTCTTT.

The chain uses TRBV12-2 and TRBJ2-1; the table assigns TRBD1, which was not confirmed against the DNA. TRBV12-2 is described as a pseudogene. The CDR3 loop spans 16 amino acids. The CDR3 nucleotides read TGTGCAAGTCGCCGCGAAAGGGGGACGAGTAACAATGAGCAGTTCTTC. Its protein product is CASRRERGTSNNEQFF.

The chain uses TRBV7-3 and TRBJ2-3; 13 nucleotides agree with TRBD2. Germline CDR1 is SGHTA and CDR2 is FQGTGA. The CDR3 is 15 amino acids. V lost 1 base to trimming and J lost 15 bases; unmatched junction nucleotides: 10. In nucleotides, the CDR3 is TGTGCCAGCAGCTTAAGTGGACTAGCGGGAGCCCCGTTATATTTT. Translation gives CASSLSGLAGAPLYF.

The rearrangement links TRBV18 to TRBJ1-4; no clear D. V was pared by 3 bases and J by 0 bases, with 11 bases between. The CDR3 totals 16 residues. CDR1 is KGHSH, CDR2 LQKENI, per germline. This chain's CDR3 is CASSPSNSATNEKLFF. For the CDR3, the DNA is TGTGCCAGCTCACCGAGCAACAGTGCAACTAATGAAAAACTGTTTTTT.

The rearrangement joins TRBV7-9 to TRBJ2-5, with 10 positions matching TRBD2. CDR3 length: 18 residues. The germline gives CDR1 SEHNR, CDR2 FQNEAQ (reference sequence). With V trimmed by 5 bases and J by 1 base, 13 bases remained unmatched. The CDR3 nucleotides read TGTGCCAGCAGCCGAAAAGTAACTACTAGCGGGATCCAAGAGACCCAGTACTTC. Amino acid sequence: CASSRKVTTSGIQETQYF. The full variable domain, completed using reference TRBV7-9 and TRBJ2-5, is DTGVSQNPRHKITKRGQNVTFRCDPISEHNRLYWYRQTLGQGPEFLTYFQNEAQLEKSRLLSDRFSAERPKGSFSTLEIQRTEQGDSAMYLCASSRKVTTSGIQETQYFGPGTRLLVL.

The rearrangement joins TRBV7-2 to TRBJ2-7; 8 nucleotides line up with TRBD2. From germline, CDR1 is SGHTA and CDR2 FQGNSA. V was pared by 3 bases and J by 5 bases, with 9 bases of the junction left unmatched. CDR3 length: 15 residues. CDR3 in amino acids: CASSFTGGGGNEQYF. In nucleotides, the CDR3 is TGTGCCAGCAGCTTTACGGGAGGGGGGGGGAACGAGCAGTACTTC.

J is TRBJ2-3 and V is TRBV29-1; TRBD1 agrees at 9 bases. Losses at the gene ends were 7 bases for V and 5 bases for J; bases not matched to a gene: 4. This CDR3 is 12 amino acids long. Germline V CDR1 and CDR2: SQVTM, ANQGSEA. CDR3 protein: CSAPDRGDTQYF. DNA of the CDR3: TGCAGCGCCCCGGACAGGGGAGATACGCAGTATTTT.

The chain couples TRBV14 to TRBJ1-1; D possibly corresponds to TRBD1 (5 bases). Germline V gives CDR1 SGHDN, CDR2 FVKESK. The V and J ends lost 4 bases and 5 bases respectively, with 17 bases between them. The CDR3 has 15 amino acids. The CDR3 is CASSLGSRGYTEAFF. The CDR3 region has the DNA TGTGCCAGCAGCCTGGGAAGTAGGGGTTATACTGAAGCTTTCTTT.

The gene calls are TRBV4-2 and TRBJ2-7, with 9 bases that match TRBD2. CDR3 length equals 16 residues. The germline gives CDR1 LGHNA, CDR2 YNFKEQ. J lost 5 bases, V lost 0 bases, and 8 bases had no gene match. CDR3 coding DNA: TGTGCCAGCAGCCAAGAAGGGCGGGAGGGGATTAACGAGCAGTACTTC. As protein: CASSQEGREGINEQYF.

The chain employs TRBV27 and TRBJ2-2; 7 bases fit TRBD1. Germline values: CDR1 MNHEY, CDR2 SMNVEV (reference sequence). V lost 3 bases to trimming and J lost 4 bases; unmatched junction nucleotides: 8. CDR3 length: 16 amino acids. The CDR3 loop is CASSFYRGLGTGELFF. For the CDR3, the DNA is TGTGCCAGCAGTTTCTACAGGGGATTAGGCACCGGGGAGCTGTTTTTT.

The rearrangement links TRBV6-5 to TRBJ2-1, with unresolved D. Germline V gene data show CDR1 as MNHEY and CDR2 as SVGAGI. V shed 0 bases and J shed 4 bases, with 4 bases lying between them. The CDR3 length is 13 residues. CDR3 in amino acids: CASSYSLYNEQFF. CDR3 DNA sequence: TGTGCCAGCAGTTACTCCTTATACAATGAGCAGTTCTTC.

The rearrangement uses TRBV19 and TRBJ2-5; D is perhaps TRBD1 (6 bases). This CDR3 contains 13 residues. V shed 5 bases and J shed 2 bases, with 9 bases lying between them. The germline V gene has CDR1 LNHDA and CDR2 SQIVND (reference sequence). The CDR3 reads CASSQGKQETQYF. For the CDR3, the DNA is TGTGCCAGTAGTCAGGGGAAGCAAGAGACCCAGTACTTC.

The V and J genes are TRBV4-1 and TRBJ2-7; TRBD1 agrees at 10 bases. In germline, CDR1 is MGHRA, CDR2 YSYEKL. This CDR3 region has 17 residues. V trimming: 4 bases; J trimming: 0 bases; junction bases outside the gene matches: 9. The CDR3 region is CASSREWGQGSSYEQYF. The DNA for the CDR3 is TGCGCCAGCAGCCGAGAATGGGGACAGGGGAGCTCCTACGAGCAGTACTTC.